These T cell receptor beta chains were read from a single sample in a study of blood T cell repertoires in COVID-19. Sequencing used immunoSEQ multiplex PCR; TCRdb keeps in-frame clones, though not all of them. This sample carries about 200,000 clones, about 88% of them seen once, and the ten largest clones take 10%. Sequenced material: peripheral blood. Receptor source: a woman in her fifties or sixties with COVID-19, enrolled during active disease. Both conserved end residues are part of each CDR3. The D gene is left open where the match is weak. Rows may omit the clone size; those that give it use once, few, many or a size class.

d_call: -; v_call: TRBV19; j_call: TRBJ1-1; clone_size: -; cdr3_nt: TGTGCCAGTAGGGAGAGCTTGAACACTGAAGCTTTCTTT; cdr3_aa: CASRESLNTEAFF
d_call: -; v_call: TRBV28; j_call: TRBJ2-3; clone_size: -; cdr3_nt: TGTGCCAGCAGGCAAAAATCTCCGGGACTGGGGACAGATACGCAGTATTTT; cdr3_aa: CASRQKSPGLGTDTQYF
d_call: TRBD1; v_call: TRBV19; j_call: TRBJ1-1; clone_size: -; cdr3_nt: TGTGCCAGTAGCCCGACAGGGATTAACACTGAAGCTTTCTTT; cdr3_aa: CASSPTGINTEAFF
d_call: TRBD1; v_call: TRBV10-3; j_call: TRBJ2-5; clone_size: -; cdr3_nt: TGTGCCATCAGAACAGGCCGGGACAGGGGCGATGAGACCCAGTACTTC; cdr3_aa: CAIRTGRDRGDETQYF
d_call: TRBD1; v_call: TRBV10-3; j_call: TRBJ1-3; clone_size: -; cdr3_nt: TGTGCCATCAGTGACCCAGGGGGCGGAAACACCATATATTTT; cdr3_aa: CAISDPGGGNTIYF
d_call: TRBD2; v_call: TRBV28; j_call: TRBJ2-7; clone_size: -; cdr3_nt: TGTGCCAGCAGACCCCCGGGTAGCGGGTCCTACGAGCAGTACTTC; cdr3_aa: CASRPPGSGSYEQYF
d_call: -; v_call: TRBV3-1/TRBV3-2; j_call: TRBJ1-3; clone_size: -; cdr3_nt: TGTGCCAGCAGCCAAGACAGGGCCTCTTCTGGAAACACCATATATTTT; cdr3_aa: CASSQDRASSGNTIYF
d_call: TRBD1; v_call: TRBV6-6; j_call: TRBJ2-3; clone_size: -; cdr3_nt: TGTGCCAGCAGTTACCTGGACAGGGGTGGGGGAGATACGCAGTATTTT; cdr3_aa: CASSYLDRGGGDTQYF
d_call: TRBD1; v_call: TRBV28; j_call: TRBJ1-5; clone_size: -; cdr3_nt: TGTGCCACCGGGACAGGGGTTAATCAGCCCCAGCATTTT; cdr3_aa: CATGTGVNQPQHF
d_call: TRBD2; v_call: TRBV28; j_call: TRBJ2-1; clone_size: -; cdr3_nt: TGTGCCAGCAGCCCCAGGGAGGGCAGCTCCTACAATGAGCAGTTCTTC; cdr3_aa: CASSPREGSSYNEQFF
d_call: -; v_call: TRBV10-2; j_call: TRBJ1-3; clone_size: -; cdr3_nt: TGCGCCAGTGGTCCAGGGAAGATCTCTGGAAACACCATATATTTT; cdr3_aa: CASGPGKISGNTIYF
d_call: -; v_call: TRBV12-3/TRBV12-4; j_call: TRBJ2-1; clone_size: -; cdr3_nt: TGTGCCAGCAGTTTAAAGCATGAGCAGTTCTTC; cdr3_aa: CASSLKHEQFF
d_call: -; v_call: TRBV7-2; j_call: TRBJ1-6; clone_size: -; cdr3_nt: TGTGCCAGCAGCTTTAACAGGGCGAATTCACCCCTCCACTTT; cdr3_aa: CASSFNRANSPLHF
d_call: -; v_call: TRBV29-1; j_call: TRBJ2-3; clone_size: -; cdr3_nt: TGCAGCGTTGAAGATAGGGGCAGCACAGATACGCAGTATTTT; cdr3_aa: CSVEDRGSTDTQYF
d_call: -; v_call: TRBV28; j_call: TRBJ1-2; clone_size: few; cdr3_nt: TGTGCCAGCAGTTCGAACTATGGCTACACCTTC; cdr3_aa: CASSSNYGYTF
d_call: -; v_call: TRBV7-9; j_call: TRBJ1-6; clone_size: -; cdr3_nt: TGTGCCGGGTCACAAGACACTGATAATTCACCCCTCCACTTT; cdr3_aa: CAGSQDTDNSPLHF
d_call: -; v_call: TRBV19; j_call: TRBJ1-3; clone_size: -; cdr3_nt: TGTGCCAGTAGACCTTGGGGGGTTCTCAAAGGAAACACCATATATTTT; cdr3_aa: CASRPWGVLKGNTIYF
d_call: -; v_call: TRBV27; j_call: TRBJ1-1; clone_size: -; cdr3_nt: TGTGCCAGCAGTTTCACCGGGGTGAACACTGAAGCTTTCTTT; cdr3_aa: CASSFTGVNTEAFF
d_call: TRBD1; v_call: TRBV19; j_call: TRBJ1-6; clone_size: few; cdr3_nt: TGTGCCAGTAGTATAGAAATTGCCGGGACAGGGGGCGACTCCTATAATTCACCCCTCCACTTT; cdr3_aa: CASSIEIAGTGGDSYNSPLHF
d_call: TRBD2; v_call: TRBV7-2; j_call: TRBJ2-2; clone_size: few; cdr3_nt: TGTGCCAGCAGTCGACGGACGGGGGGAGACACCGGGGAGCTGTTTTTT; cdr3_aa: CASSRRTGGDTGELFF
d_call: TRBD1; v_call: TRBV11-2; j_call: TRBJ2-1; clone_size: -; cdr3_nt: TGTGCCAGCAGCTTCAAGCCTACAGGGGGCAATGAGCAGTTCTTC; cdr3_aa: CASSFKPTGGNEQFF
d_call: TRBD1; v_call: TRBV19; j_call: TRBJ1-1; clone_size: few; cdr3_nt: TGTGCCAGTAGTACCCGACAGGGGGTGAACACTGAAGCTTTCTTT; cdr3_aa: CASSTRQGVNTEAFF
d_call: TRBD2; v_call: TRBV19; j_call: TRBJ2-3; clone_size: -; cdr3_nt: TGTGCCAGTAGTAGACTAGCGGGGTTATCCACAGATACGCAGTATTTT; cdr3_aa: CASSRLAGLSTDTQYF
d_call: -; v_call: TRBV5-4; j_call: TRBJ1-6; clone_size: few; cdr3_nt: TGTGCCAGCAGCTCGTCGAGCTCCTATAATTCACCCCTCCACTTT; cdr3_aa: CASSSSSSYNSPLHF
d_call: TRBD1; v_call: TRBV27; j_call: TRBJ1-4; clone_size: -; cdr3_nt: TGTGCCAGCAGTTCACGGGACAGCCTAAATGAAAAACTGTTTTTT; cdr3_aa: CASSSRDSLNEKLFF
d_call: -; v_call: TRBV19; j_call: TRBJ1-2; clone_size: -; cdr3_nt: TGTGCCAGTAGTCCGAACAGGGATGGTAACTATGGCTACACCTTC; cdr3_aa: CASSPNRDGNYGYTF
d_call: -; v_call: TRBV6-5; j_call: TRBJ1-5; clone_size: once; cdr3_nt: TGTGCCAGCAGGAGGGGGATTAGCAATCAGCCCCAGCATTTT; cdr3_aa: CASRRGISNQPQHF
d_call: -; v_call: TRBV7-9; j_call: TRBJ2-1; clone_size: -; cdr3_nt: TGTGCCAGCTCGGGCAATGAGCAGTTCTTC; cdr3_aa: CASSGNEQFF
d_call: -; v_call: TRBV5-6; j_call: TRBJ1-1; clone_size: -; cdr3_nt: TGTGCCAGCAGCTTGGGGGGCAACTGGGGTAACACTGAAGCTTTCTTT; cdr3_aa: CASSLGGNWGNTEAFF
d_call: -; v_call: TRBV5-1; j_call: TRBJ2-3; clone_size: -; cdr3_nt: TGCGCCAGCAGCCTTTACTACACAGATACGCAGTATTTT; cdr3_aa: CASSLYYTDTQYF
d_call: TRBD1; v_call: TRBV7-9; j_call: TRBJ2-1; clone_size: -; cdr3_nt: TGTGCCAGCAGCTTCGGGACAGGGGACCACAATGAGCAGTTCTTC; cdr3_aa: CASSFGTGDHNEQFF
d_call: -; v_call: TRBV10-2; j_call: TRBJ2-2; clone_size: -; cdr3_nt: TGCGCCAGCAGTGATACGAACACCGGGGAGCTGTTTTTT; cdr3_aa: CASSDTNTGELFF
d_call: -; v_call: TRBV7-9; j_call: TRBJ1-4; clone_size: -; cdr3_nt: TGTGCCAGCAGCCGACCACGAGGTGCAACTAATGAAAAACTGTTTTTT; cdr3_aa: CASSRPRGATNEKLFF
d_call: TRBD1; v_call: TRBV5-1; j_call: TRBJ2-2; clone_size: -; cdr3_nt: TGCGCCAGCAGCTTGGCAATCCAGGGGGCAGGCACCGGGGAGCTGTTTTTT; cdr3_aa: CASSLAIQGAGTGELFF
d_call: TRBD1; v_call: TRBV18; j_call: TRBJ1-1; clone_size: -; cdr3_nt: TGTGCCAGCTCACCTGGACAGGCCAACATGAACACTGAAGCTTTCTTT; cdr3_aa: CASSPGQANMNTEAFF
d_call: TRBD2; v_call: TRBV15; j_call: TRBJ2-1; clone_size: -; cdr3_nt: TGTGCCACCAGCAGAGAAAAGGGCGGGGGGAAGGATGAGCAGTTCTTC; cdr3_aa: CATSREKGGGKDEQFF
d_call: -; v_call: TRBV28; j_call: TRBJ1-2; clone_size: -; cdr3_nt: TGTGCCAGCAGTCCGTCCCCGGAGGGAAACTATGGCTACACCTTC; cdr3_aa: CASSPSPEGNYGYTF
d_call: -; v_call: TRBV7-2; j_call: TRBJ1-2; clone_size: -; cdr3_nt: TGTGCCAGCAGCTCCCCCAGCTTGGGGGGCTATGGCTACACCTTC; cdr3_aa: CASSSPSLGGYGYTF
d_call: -; v_call: TRBV19; j_call: TRBJ1-5; clone_size: -; cdr3_nt: TGTGCCAGTAGTATAAAAGGGGTGACTCAGCCCCAGCATTTT; cdr3_aa: CASSIKGVTQPQHF
d_call: -; v_call: TRBV7-9; j_call: TRBJ1-2; clone_size: -; cdr3_nt: TGTGCCAGCACTCCCAGATCGGGACTGATCTATGGCTACACCTTC; cdr3_aa: CASTPRSGLIYGYTF
d_call: -; v_call: TRBV30; j_call: TRBJ1-3; clone_size: -; cdr3_nt: TGTGCCTGGAGTGTACGAGCATTCTCTGGAAACACCATATATTTT; cdr3_aa: CAWSVRAFSGNTIYF
d_call: -; v_call: TRBV12-3/TRBV12-4; j_call: TRBJ2-1; clone_size: -; cdr3_nt: TGTGCCAGCAGAGGACAGTACAATGAGCAGTTCTTC; cdr3_aa: CASRGQYNEQFF
d_call: -; v_call: TRBV2; j_call: TRBJ2-3; clone_size: -; cdr3_nt: TGTGCCAGCAGTGAACTAGTTTCGCAGTATTTT; cdr3_aa: CASSELVSQYF
d_call: -; v_call: TRBV11-2; j_call: TRBJ1-2; clone_size: -; cdr3_nt: TGTGCCAGCAGGCCAAACAGGGATGCCTATGGCTACACCTTC; cdr3_aa: CASRPNRDAYGYTF
d_call: -; v_call: TRBV5-4; j_call: TRBJ1-2; clone_size: -; cdr3_nt: TGTGCCAGCAGCTTGGGCGGCGGTAACTATGGCTACACCTTC; cdr3_aa: CASSLGGGNYGYTF
d_call: TRBD2; v_call: TRBV10-3; j_call: TRBJ2-2; clone_size: -; cdr3_nt: TGTGCCATTAGACTAGCGGGGGACACCGGGGAGCTGTTTTTT; cdr3_aa: CAIRLAGDTGELFF
d_call: TRBD1; v_call: TRBV19; j_call: TRBJ1-5; clone_size: once; cdr3_nt: TGTGCCAGTAGTATAAATGGACAGGGGGTGGATAATGCGATGAGGCCCCAGCATTTT; cdr3_aa: CASSINGQGVDNAMRPQHF
d_call: TRBD1; v_call: TRBV11-1; j_call: TRBJ1-2; clone_size: -; cdr3_nt: TGTGCCAGCAGCTTAGGACTACAGGGGGCGTATGGCTACACCTTC; cdr3_aa: CASSLGLQGAYGYTF
d_call: TRBD1; v_call: TRBV7-2; j_call: TRBJ1-2; clone_size: -; cdr3_nt: TGTGCCAGCACCCGGACAGGGGAGGATGGCTACACCTTC; cdr3_aa: CASTRTGEDGYTF
d_call: TRBD1; v_call: TRBV11-1; j_call: TRBJ1-2; clone_size: -; cdr3_nt: TGTGCCAGCAGCCCGGGACAGGGAAGGGATGCGGCCTTC; cdr3_aa: CASSPGQGRDAAF
d_call: TRBD1; v_call: TRBV6-6; j_call: TRBJ2-2; clone_size: -; cdr3_nt: TGTGCCAGCAGTTACCAGGGGGCCGGCACCGGGGAGCTGTTTTTT; cdr3_aa: CASSYQGAGTGELFF